In this sample, the clone carrying this TCR beta chain turned up a few times. Its antigen remains unknown. This sample stems from a study of naive and memory T cell subsets. Overall study results and limits: Over 90% of naive TCR sequences appeared only once, unlike memory subsets. No ground truth validated the naive and memory repertoire findings. A few larger clonotypes appeared in naive repertoires, especially CD8, possibly memory cells re-expressing CD45RA.

The CDR3 runs 14 residues. V lost 6 bases to trimming and J lost 4 bases, with 13 bases between them. The beta constant-region primer was an equimolar mix of two oligonucleotides covering TRBC1 and TRBC2. Four rounds of PCR amplified the ligated cDNA using nested alpha and beta constant-region primers plus SP2. MiXCR, run by TCRdb on the UMI-ligation and nested PCR reads, gives a single entry per CDR3 protein. The sample lists 85,000 to 130,000 distinct CDR3 sequences, about 14% occurring once. Sequenced input: naive CD8+ T cells from blood. This TCR was recovered from a human donor in good health. The chain carries TRBV12-3 or TRBV12-4 and TRBJ1-5; no clear D gene. The DNA of the CDR3 is TGTGCCAGCAGGAGCGCCGCACCAAATCAGCCCCAGCATTTT. This sequence encodes CASRSAAPNQPQHF.